At least ten counts were recorded for the clone carrying this TCR beta chain. The target antigen is unknown. Exclusion of patients followed from uncontrolled infection, other autoimmune disease, pregnancy or lactation. Diagnosis rested on symptoms, serum thyroxine and TRAb, thyroid ultrasound, and orbital computed tomography. Researchers amplified the TCR beta CDR3 regions from RNA transcripts. Primed by the HTBI set, a first-round RT-PCR was run on the TCR CDR3. TCRdb redid the calling of the multiplex PCR reads with MiXCR, one entry per CDR3 protein. The data hold more than 500,000 distinct CDR3 sequences, with roughly 45% observed a single time. From germline, CDR1 is DFQATT and CDR2 SNEGSKA (reference sequence). Trimming cost V 0 bases and J 3 bases; bases outside gene matches: 7. The CDR3 runs to 16 residues. This sample was taken from a study of T cells in Graves' hyperthyroidism and ophthalmopathy.

Study-level results: Most clonotypes expanded in thyroid above 0.001 were likewise present in blood.

This chain uses TRBV20-1 with TRBJ1-2; 10 nucleotides align to TRBD1. The sequencing input was peripheral blood or thyroid tissue (not recorded which). The source is an adult woman with Graves' disease, either hyperthyroidism or ophthalmopathy (not recorded which). CDR3 region: CSARDSGTGVYYGYTF. The CDR3 DNA reads as TGCAGTGCTAGAGATTCCGGGACAGGGGTGTACTATGGCTACACCTTC.